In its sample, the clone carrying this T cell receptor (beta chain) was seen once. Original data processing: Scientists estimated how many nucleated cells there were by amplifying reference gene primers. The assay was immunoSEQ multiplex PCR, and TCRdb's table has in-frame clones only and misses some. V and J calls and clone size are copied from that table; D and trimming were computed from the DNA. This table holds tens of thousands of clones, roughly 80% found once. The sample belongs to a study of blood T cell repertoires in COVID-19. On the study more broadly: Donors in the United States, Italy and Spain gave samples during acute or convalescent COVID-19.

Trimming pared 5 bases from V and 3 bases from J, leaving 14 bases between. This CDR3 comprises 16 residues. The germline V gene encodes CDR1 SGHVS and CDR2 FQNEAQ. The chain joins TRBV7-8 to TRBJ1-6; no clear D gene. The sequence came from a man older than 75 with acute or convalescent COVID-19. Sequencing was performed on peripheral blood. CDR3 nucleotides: TGTGCCAGCAGCGGCCTCCGGGTTTACTATAATTCACCCCTCCACTTT. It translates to CASSGLRVYYNSPLHF. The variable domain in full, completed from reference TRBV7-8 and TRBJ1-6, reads GAGVSQSPRYKVAKRGQDVALRCDPISGHVSLFWYQQALGQGPEFLTYFQNEAQLDKSGLPSDRFFAERPEGSVSTLKIQRTQQEDSAVYLCASSGLRVYYNSPLHFGNGTRLTVT.